What follows are 4 T cell receptor beta chains derived from one specimen sequenced in a study of identical twins. TCRdb fed the 5' RACE reads into MiXCR, producing one record per CDR3 protein. Of more than 600,000 distinct CDR3 sequences in the sample, 15% to 20% are singletons; the top ten hold around 12%. The data were also submitted as part of a second study, on T cells expressing NK-cell markers.

Input material: PBMCs. These receptors all stem from a woman aged 18-29 years in good health.

In this sample, this clonotype turned up a few times. The junction shows a germline mismatch at one end, possibly a read error. V gene TRBV10-3 combines with J gene TRBJ2-1, with 9 bases lining up with TRBD2. The CDR3 loop spans 16 amino acids. Germline V gene lookup returns CDR1 ENHRY and CDR2 SYGVKD. The CDR3 is CATRETSGESFNEQFF. In DNA, the CDR3 is TGTGCCACGAGAGAGACTAGCGGCGAATCCTTCAATGAGCAGTTCTTC.

This clonotype was seen more than once but under ten times. V and J are TRBV5-1 and TRBJ1-1; no firm D call. V dropped 6 bases and J dropped 5 bases, with 8 bases sitting between them. From germline, CDR1 is SGHRS and CDR2 YFSETQ. The length of the CDR3 is 11 residues. CDR3: CASNTQTEAFF. CDR3 bases: TGCGCCAGCAATACGCAAACTGAAGCTTTCTTT. Combining the CDR3 with reference TRBV5-1 and TRBJ1-1 gives the whole variable domain KAGVTQTPRYLIKTRGQQVTLSCSPISGHRSVSWYQQTPGQGLQFLFEYFSETQRNKGNFPGRFSGRQFSNSRSEMNVSTLELGDSALYLCASNTQTEAFFGQGTRLTVV.

J is TRBJ2-1 and V is TRBV27, with 10 bases fitting TRBD2. Germline V CDR1 and CDR2: MNHEY, SMNVEV (reference sequence). The CDR3 runs 15 residues. Losses at the gene ends were 0 bases for V and 6 bases for J; bases not matched to a gene: 2. CDR3 coding DNA: TGTGCCAGCAGTTTATCGTCTAGCGGGAGCAATGAGCAGTTCTTC. It specifies CASSLSSSGSNEQFF.

This clonotype was picked up a small number of times. V is TRBV20-1 and J is TRBJ2-3; D could derive from TRBD1 or TRBD2 (5 bases each). The germline gives CDR1 DFQATT, CDR2 SNEGSKA (reference sequence). V was trimmed by 5 bases and J by 8 bases, leaving 17 bases between them. The CDR3 sequence is 13 residues long. CDR3 sequence: CSAGTQGSGTQYF. CDR3 nucleotides: TGCAGTGCTGGGACCCAAGGGAGTGGTACGCAGTATTTT.